Listed below are T cell receptor beta chains from one sample, sequenced in a study of blood T cell repertoires in COVID-19. Clones were sequenced by immunoSEQ multiplex PCR, and TCRdb holds only the in-frame ones, with some missing. The sample includes over 200,000 clones, 65% to 90% of them seen just once. The sequencing input was peripheral blood. The receptor set was obtained from a man aged 50 to 59 with COVID-19, enrolled during active disease. The CDR3 runs from the conserved cysteine through the conserved F or W. D genes are given only for firm matches. Only some rows state a clone size, as once, few, many or a class for expanded clones.

-	-	TRBV5-5	TRBJ2-3	CASSLGRYTQYF	TGTGCCAGCAGCTTGGGCAGGTATACGCAGTATTTT
TRBD1	once	TRBV27	TRBJ1-1	CASSLAKTGWAEAFF	TGTGCCAGCAGTTTAGCCAAGACAGGGTGGGCTGAAGCTTTCTTT
TRBD1	-	TRBV28	TRBJ1-1	CASSEQGARNTEAFF	TGTGCCAGCAGTGAACAGGGGGCGCGGAACACTGAAGCTTTCTTT
TRBD2	-	TRBV5-4	TRBJ2-1	CASPGMRGGNEQFF	TGTGCCAGCCCCGGTATGCGGGGGGGCAATGAGCAGTTCTTC
-	-	TRBV11-3	TRBJ1-4	CASSLVAGLAEKLFF	TGTGCCAGCAGCTTAGTAGCGGGGTTGGCTGAAAAACTGTTTTTT
TRBD2	-	TRBV4-1	TRBJ2-1	CASSQDPAGDLFNEQFF	TGCGCCAGCAGTCAAGATCCGGCGGGAGATCTATTTAATGAGCAGTTCTTC
TRBD2	once	TRBV7-3	TRBJ2-2	CASSTGLAGVHGELFF	TGTGCCAGCAGCACGGGACTAGCGGGAGTCCACGGGGAGCTGTTTTTT
-	-	TRBV5-4	TRBJ2-3	CASSLEGRGLFRTDTQYF	TGTGCCAGCAGCTTGGAAGGTCGCGGGTTGTTTAGGACAGATACGCAGTATTTT
TRBD2	few	TRBV3-1/TRBV3-2	TRBJ2-7	CASSQGSGLAGEHYEQYF	TGTGCCAGCAGCCAAGGGTCCGGACTAGCGGGAGAACACTACGAGCAGTACTTC
-	-	TRBV6-6	TRBJ2-5	CASSPGLETQYF	TGTGCCAGCAGTCCCGGTTTAGAGACCCAGTACTTC
-	once	TRBV18	TRBJ2-2	CASSPSGSTGELFF	TGTGCCAGCTCACCATCGGGGTCAACCGGGGAGCTGTTTTTT
-	-	TRBV10-3	TRBJ2-5	CAISESGGGETQYF	TGTGCCATCAGTGAGTCGGGGGGAGGAGAGACCCAGTACTTC
TRBD1	-	TRBV10-3	TRBJ2-5	CAISELTGLPPETQYF	TGTGCCATCAGTGAGTTGACAGGGTTACCTCCAGAGACCCAGTACTTC
TRBD1	-	TRBV9	TRBJ1-4	CASSAKGQSNEKLFF	TGTGCCAGCAGCGCAAAGGGACAGAGTAATGAAAAACTGTTTTTT